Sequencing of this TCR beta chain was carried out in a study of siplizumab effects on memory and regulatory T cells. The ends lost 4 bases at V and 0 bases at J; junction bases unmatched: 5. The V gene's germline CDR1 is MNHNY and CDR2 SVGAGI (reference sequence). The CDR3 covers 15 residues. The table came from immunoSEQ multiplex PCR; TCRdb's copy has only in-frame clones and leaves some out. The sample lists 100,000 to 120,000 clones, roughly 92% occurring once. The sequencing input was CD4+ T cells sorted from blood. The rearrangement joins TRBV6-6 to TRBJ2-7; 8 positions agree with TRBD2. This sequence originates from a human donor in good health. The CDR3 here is CASSLISGDSYEQYF. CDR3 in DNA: TGTGCCAGCAGTTTGATTAGCGGGGACTCCTACGAGCAGTACTTC.